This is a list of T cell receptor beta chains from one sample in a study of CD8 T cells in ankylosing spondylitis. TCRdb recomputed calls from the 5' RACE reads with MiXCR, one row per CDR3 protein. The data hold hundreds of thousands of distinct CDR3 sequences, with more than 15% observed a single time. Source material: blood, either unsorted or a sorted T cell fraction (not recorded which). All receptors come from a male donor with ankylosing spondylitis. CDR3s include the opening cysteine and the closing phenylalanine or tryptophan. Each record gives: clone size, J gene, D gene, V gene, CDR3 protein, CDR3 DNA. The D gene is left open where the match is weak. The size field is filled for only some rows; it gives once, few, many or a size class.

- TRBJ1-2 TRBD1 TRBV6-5 CASSSAGGNYGYTF TGTGCCAGCAGTTCGGCAGGGGGCAACTATGGCTACACCTTC
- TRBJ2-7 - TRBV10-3 CAISERDYEQYF TGTGCCATCAGTGAGAGGGACTACGAGCAGTACTTC
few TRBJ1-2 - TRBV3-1 CASSQAGATNYGYTF TGTGCCAGCAGCCAAGCAGGAGCCACCAACTATGGCTACACCTTC
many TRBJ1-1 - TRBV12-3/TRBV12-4 CASSFFTNTEAFF TGTGCCAGCAGTTTTTTCACGAACACTGAAGCTTTCTTT
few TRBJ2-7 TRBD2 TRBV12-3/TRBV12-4 CASSVGLAAARGYEQYF TGTGCCAGCAGTGTAGGACTAGCGGCGGCCCGTGGCTACGAGCAGTACTTC
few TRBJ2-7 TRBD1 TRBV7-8 CASTSGTGNYEQYF TGTGCCAGCACCTCCGGGACAGGGAACTACGAGCAGTACTTC
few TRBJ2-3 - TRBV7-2 CASSLMGAGAPTDTQYF TGTGCCAGCAGCTTAATGGGGGCGGGGGCCCCCACAGATACGCAGTATTTT
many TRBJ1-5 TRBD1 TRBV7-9 CASSPGGQPQHF TGTGCCAGCAGCCCAGGGGGCCAGCCCCAGCATTTT
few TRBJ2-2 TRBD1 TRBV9 CASSVAPGRGLTGELFF TGTGCCAGCAGCGTAGCGCCGGGCAGGGGGCTCACCGGGGAGCTGTTTTTT
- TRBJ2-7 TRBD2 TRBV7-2 CASSELTSGYEQYF TGTGCCAGCAGCGAGCTGACTAGCGGGTACGAGCAGTACTTC
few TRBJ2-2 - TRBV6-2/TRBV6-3 CASSLPGHTGELFF TGTGCCAGCAGTTTGCCAGGGCACACCGGGGAGCTGTTTTTT
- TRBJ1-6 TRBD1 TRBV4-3 CASSQDGGQGFSYNSPLHF TGCGCCAGCAGCCAAGATGGGGGACAGGGGTTCTCCTATAATTCACCCCTCCACTTT
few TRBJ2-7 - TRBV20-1 CSASPRDGATYEQYF TGCAGTGCTAGCCCGCGGGACGGAGCTACCTACGAGCAGTACTTC
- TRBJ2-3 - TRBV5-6 CASSPSNKAQYF TGTGCCAGCAGCCCCAGTAACAAAGCGCAGTATTTT
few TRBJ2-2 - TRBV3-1 CASSPWGANTGELFF TGTGCCAGCAGCCCGTGGGGGGCGAACACCGGGGAGCTGTTTTTT
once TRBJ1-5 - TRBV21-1 CASSGREFLYSNQPQHF TGTGCCAGCAGCGGGAGGGAGTTCCTGTATAGCAATCAGCCCCAGCATTTT
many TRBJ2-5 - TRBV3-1 CASSQAGREETQYF TGTGCCAGCAGCCAAGCAGGGAGAGAAGAGACCCAGTACTTC
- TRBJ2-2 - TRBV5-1 CASSLGDRPGTGELFF TGCGCCAGCAGCTTGGGTGACCGTCCAGGGACCGGGGAGCTGTTTTTT
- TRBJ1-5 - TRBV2 CASSERSQPQHF TGTGCCAGCAGTGAAAGGTCACAGCCCCAGCATTTT
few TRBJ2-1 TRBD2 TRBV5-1 CASSFLAGEQFF TGCGCCAGCAGCTTCCTAGCGGGTGAGCAGTTCTTC
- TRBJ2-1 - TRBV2 CASMKGLSSYNEQFF TGTGCCAGCATGAAGGGTTTAAGCTCCTACAATGAGCAGTTCTTC
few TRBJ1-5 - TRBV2 CASSEGYRNQPQHF TGTGCCAGCAGTGAAGGGTATCGCAATCAGCCCCAGCATTTT
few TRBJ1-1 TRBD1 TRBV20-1 CSARVMQGAYTEAFF TGCAGTGCTAGAGTAATGCAGGGGGCATACACTGAAGCTTTCTTT
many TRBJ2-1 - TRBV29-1 CSVVGGGSYNEQFF TGCAGCGTCGTAGGGGGGGGGTCCTACAATGAGCAGTTCTTC
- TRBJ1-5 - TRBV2 CASTGEGWDSNQPQHF TGTGCCAGCACCGGGGAGGGTTGGGATAGCAATCAGCCCCAGCATTTT
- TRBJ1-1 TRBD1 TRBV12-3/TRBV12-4 CASSLRPHRDRGTEAFF TGTGCCAGCAGTTTAAGGCCCCACCGGGACAGGGGGACTGAAGCTTTCTTT
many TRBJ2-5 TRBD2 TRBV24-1 CATSDATTAGGHETQYF TGTGCCACCAGTGATGCGACAACAGCGGGAGGTCATGAGACCCAGTACTTC
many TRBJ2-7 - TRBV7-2 CASSLAVLDFGEQYF TGTGCCAGCAGCTTAGCCGTACTAGATTTCGGCGAGCAGTACTTC
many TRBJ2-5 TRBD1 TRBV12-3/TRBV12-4 CASSRDRAEETQYF TGTGCCAGCAGCAGGGACAGGGCGGAAGAGACCCAGTACTTC
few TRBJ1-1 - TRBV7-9 CASSLRDIYTEAFF TGTGCCAGCAGCCTCCGGGACATCTACACTGAAGCTTTCTTT
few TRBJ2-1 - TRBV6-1 CASRQGLGNNEQFF TGTGCCAGCAGACAGGGTCTCGGGAACAATGAGCAGTTCTTC
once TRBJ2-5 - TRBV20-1 CSAPTGAQETQYF TGCAGTGCTCCTACCGGGGCCCAAGAGACCCAGTACTTC
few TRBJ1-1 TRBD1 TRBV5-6 CASTPKHSLGTGGTEAFF TGTGCCAGCACCCCCAAGCATTCACTCGGGACAGGGGGCACTGAAGCTTTCTTT
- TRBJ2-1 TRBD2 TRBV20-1 CSARDASGGNEQFF TGCAGTGCTAGAGATGCTAGCGGGGGAAACGAGCAGTTCTTC
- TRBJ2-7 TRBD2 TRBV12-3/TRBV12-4 CASSLRFAGGPWEQYF TGTGCCAGCAGTTTACGGTTTGCGGGAGGACCTTGGGAGCAGTACTTC
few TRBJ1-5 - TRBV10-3 CAISESQDQPQHF TGTGCCATCAGTGAGTCCCAGGATCAGCCCCAGCATTTT
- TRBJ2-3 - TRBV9 CASSPTAATGTQYF TGTGCCAGCAGCCCCACGGCGGCCACGGGTACGCAGTATTTT
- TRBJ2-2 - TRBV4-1 CASSQDYWRGRAGELFF TGCGCCAGCAGCCAAGATTATTGGCGGGGACGGGCCGGGGAGCTGTTTTTT
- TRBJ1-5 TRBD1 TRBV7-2 CASSTGTGSNQPQHF TGTGCCAGCAGCACCGGGACAGGGAGCAATCAGCCCCAGCATTTT
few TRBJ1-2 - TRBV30 CAWSSGQGYGYTF TGTGCCTGGAGTTCAGGGCAAGGGTATGGCTACACCTTC
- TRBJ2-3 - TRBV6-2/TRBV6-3 CASSYSRLWGTQYF TGTGCCAGCAGTTACTCGAGGCTGTGGGGTACGCAGTATTTT
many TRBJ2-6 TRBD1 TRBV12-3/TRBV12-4 CASSPNAGGSGANVLTF TGTGCCAGCAGCCCCAATGCAGGGGGATCTGGGGCCAACGTCCTGACTTTC
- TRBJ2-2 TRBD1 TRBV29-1 CSVPGEGTGYGELFF TGCAGCGTACCGGGAGAGGGGACAGGATATGGGGAGCTGTTTTTT
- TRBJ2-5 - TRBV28 CASTSMGGHQETQYF TGTGCCAGCACCTCCATGGGCGGACATCAAGAGACCCAGTACTTC
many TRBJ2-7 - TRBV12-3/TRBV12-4 CASSDNYRSYEQYF TGTGCCAGCAGTGATAATTACCGCTCCTACGAGCAGTACTTC
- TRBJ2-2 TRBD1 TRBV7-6 CASSPGQGRNTGELFF TGTGCCAGCAGCCCGGGACAGGGCCGAAACACCGGGGAGCTGTTTTTT
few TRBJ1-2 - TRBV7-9 CASSLAGGINYGYTF TGTGCCAGCAGCTTAGCGGGGGGAATTAACTATGGCTACACCTTC